This T cell receptor (beta chain) was captured by sequencing in a study of PD-L1 blockade in urothelial cancer. Study overall: Patients had been given 0 to 3 earlier chemotherapy regimens. It was at 3 weeks (second dose) and 6 weeks after treatment start that blood was analyzed. Specimens of blood held a median count of 141,255 T cells.

As to time point: peripheral blood 6 weeks after treatment start. Sequencing used immunoSEQ multiplex PCR; TCRdb keeps in-frame clones, though not all of them. The sample includes roughly 100,000 clones, less than 85% of them seen just once. The CDR3 has 14 amino acids. CDR1 is SSHAT and CDR2 is FNYEAQ in the germline V gene (reference sequence). As to this clone: Germline is not matched at one junction end, which may reflect a read error.

The rearrangement links TRBV7-7 to TRBJ2-5; 7 positions agree with TRBD1. The TCR comes from a man between 65 and 85 years old with urothelial cancer. The sample here was PBMCs, taken around atezolizumab (anti-PD-L1) treatment. CDR3 region: CASSLGATGQTQYF. CDR3 bases: TGTGCTAGCAGCTTAGGAGCGACAGGGCAGACCCAGTACTTC. The entire variable domain, with the rest obtained from reference TRBV7-7 and TRBJ2-5, is as follows: GAGVSQSPRYKVTKRGQDVTLRCDPISSHATLYWYQQALGQGPEFLTYFNYEAQPDKSGLPSDRFSAERPEGSISTLTIQRTEQRDSAMYRCASSLGATGQTQYFGPGTRLLVL.